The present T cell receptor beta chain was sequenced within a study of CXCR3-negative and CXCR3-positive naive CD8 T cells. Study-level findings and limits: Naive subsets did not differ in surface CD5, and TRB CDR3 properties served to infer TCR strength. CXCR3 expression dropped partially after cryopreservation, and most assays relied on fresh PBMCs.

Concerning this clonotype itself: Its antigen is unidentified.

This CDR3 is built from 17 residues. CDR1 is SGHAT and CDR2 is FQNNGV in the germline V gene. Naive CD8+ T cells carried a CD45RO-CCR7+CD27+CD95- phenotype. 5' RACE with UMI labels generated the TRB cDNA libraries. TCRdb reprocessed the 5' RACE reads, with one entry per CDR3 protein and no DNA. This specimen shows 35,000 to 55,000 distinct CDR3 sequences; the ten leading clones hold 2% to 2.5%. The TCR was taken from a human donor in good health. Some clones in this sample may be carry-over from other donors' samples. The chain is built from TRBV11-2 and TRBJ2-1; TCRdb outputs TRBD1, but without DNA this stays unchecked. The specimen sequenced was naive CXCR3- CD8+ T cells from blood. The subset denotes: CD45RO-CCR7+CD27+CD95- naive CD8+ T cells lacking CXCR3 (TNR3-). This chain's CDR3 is CASSPPGWTHLYNEQFF.